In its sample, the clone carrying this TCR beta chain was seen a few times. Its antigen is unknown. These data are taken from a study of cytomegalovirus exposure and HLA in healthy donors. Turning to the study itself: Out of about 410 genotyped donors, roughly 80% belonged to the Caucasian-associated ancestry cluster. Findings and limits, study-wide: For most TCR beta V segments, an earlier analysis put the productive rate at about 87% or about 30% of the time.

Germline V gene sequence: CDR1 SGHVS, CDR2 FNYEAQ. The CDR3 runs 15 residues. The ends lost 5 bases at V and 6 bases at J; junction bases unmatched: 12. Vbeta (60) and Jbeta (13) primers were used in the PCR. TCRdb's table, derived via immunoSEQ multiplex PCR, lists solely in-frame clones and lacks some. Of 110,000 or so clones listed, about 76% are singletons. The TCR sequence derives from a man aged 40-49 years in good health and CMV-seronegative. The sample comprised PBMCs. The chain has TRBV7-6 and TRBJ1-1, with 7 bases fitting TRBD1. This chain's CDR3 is CASSPGQGVGAEAFF. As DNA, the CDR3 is TGTGCCAGCAGCCCGGGGCAGGGGGTGGGCGCTGAAGCTTTCTTT.